This T cell receptor (beta chain) originates from a study of beta chain features in type 1 diabetes listed by TCRdb under 2018. Background on the whole study: Mean age, gender distribution, total cell number and subset yield did not differ between patients and healthy donors. A total of over 90,000,000 sorted cells were examined across all samples, and a strong correlation was observed between cell number per subset and RNA yield. In the study, recently diagnosed type 1 diabetes patients and matched healthy donors were compared on the TCRB repertoires of their sorted circulating CD4+ T cell subsets. Regulatory and stem cell-like memory subsets were isolated from only 8 patients and 8 healthy donors, whereas naive and central memory subsets came from all 30 or so donors. Overall study outcomes, separate from this receptor: Fewer insertions and more nucleotide deletions at VDJ recombination sites were observed in patients with type 1 diabetes, implying thymic rearrangement abnormalities. A moderate but significant shortening of TCRB CDR3 length was observed in type 1 diabetes patients in all four CD4+ subsets. Shorter templates might have been favored by PCR, but patient and control samples were amplified and corrected together, so both groups would have been affected equally by any skew. Naive, central memory and regulatory TCRB repertoires appeared more similar among patients than among healthy donors. HLA sub-analyses involved small numbers of individuals, so any influence of HLA type on TCRB rearrangement remained unresolved. Because cDNA rather than genomic DNA was sequenced, highly expressing activated cells could have been over-represented, although no difference in activation and CD3 levels was found between groups.

Each donor gave one peripheral blood draw, roughly 110 mL on average, collected into heparinised tubes. A BD FACSAria II and a panel including CD45RO, CCR7, CD25, CD127, CD95 and CD27 were used to sort naive, central memory, regulatory and stem cell-like memory CD4+ T cells. All sorted populations exceeded 95% purity. PBMCs were isolated right away by Lymphoprep density gradient centrifugation and were stained directly, without culture. To minimize batch effects, samples were stained and sorted in pairs, one healthy donor with one patient per experiment. In this sample, this clone turned up a few times. There is no known antigen for this receptor. No much larger clone is present one base from it, and per-base qualities are unavailable. The High Capacity cDNA Reverse Transcription Kit was used to reverse transcribe all of the isolated RNA, meaning that expressed TCRB transcripts were what got sequenced. Deep immunoSEQ sequencing was performed on naive, central memory and regulatory T cell samples, with an average of around 3.5 million total reads per sample. After sorted cells were lysed in RLT buffer, RNA was extracted with DNase-treated RNeasy Micro or Mini kits, with the choice depending on cell number. Each cell subset was processed separately to prevent cross-contamination, with patient and healthy donor samples processed together. The immunoSEQ multiplex PCR was used to amplify TCRB sequences from cDNA, generating 87-bp fragments that spanned the CDR3 region. Sequencing of the amplicons was performed on the Illumina HiSeq platform. Per the source publication's procedure: Synthetic template baselines were used to correct PCR bias computationally, reads within Hamming distance 2 were collapsed together, and singletons that could not be merged were discarded. Reads were aligned against IMGT to assign V, D and J genes, CDR3 length and insertions or deletions at six rearrangement sites. Clonotype counts were normalized to sorted cell number within each subset before computing true diversity and Gini coefficients with the tcR R package. The overlap coefficient, calculated on TCRB nucleotide sequences, was used to measure repertoire sharing. Out-of-frame TCRB sequences from naive cells were analyzed as a proxy for the pre-selection repertoire. The clones in this table, taken by TCRdb from immuneACCESS, are in-frame only. Not every clone is retained; where verified, under half of the shortfall comes from an unresolved V gene, and the cause of the rest is unknown. The DNA gave D and trimming, while V, J and clone size come from that table. The sample table holds over 600,000 clones, of which under 15% were seen once. The ten largest clones represent roughly 0.12% of the sample.

V and J lose 0 bases and 1 base, and a span of 12 bases separates them. Via the germline V gene, CDR1 is SGHAT and CDR2 FQNNGV. The CDR3, cysteine through phenylalanine, is 16 amino acids long. Only CDR3 DNA remains: 48 bases, in frame from the first base. The sequence came from a man under 40 with type 1 diabetes. The sequence links TRBV11-2 to TRBJ1-2, with the D gene not clear enough to name. Sequencing was done on a sample of naive CD4+ T cells from blood. Taken with the paper, the label for cell subset or site translates to: true naive CD4+ T cells. The DNA is TGTGCCAGCAGCTTAGAAATCCGGGCTATTAACTATGGCTACACCTTC. This encodes CASSLEIRAINYGYTF. Beyond the CDR3, the reference TRBV11-2 and TRBJ1-2 genes provide the residues; the full variable domain reads: EAGVAQSPRYKIIEKRQSVAFWCNPISGHATLYWYQQILGQGPKLLIQFQNNGVVDDSQLPKDRFSAERLKGVDSTLKIQPAKLEDSAVYLCASSLEIRAINYGYTFGSGTRLTVV.